A selection of T cell receptor beta chains follows, all from one sample in a study of T cell responses to AZD1222 COVID-19 vaccine. Method: immunoSEQ multiplex PCR; TCRdb's copy keeps in-frame clones and lacks some. This sample yields 30,000 to 40,000 clones, of which roughly 90% are seen a single time; around 15% belongs to the top ten. This sample comprised peripheral blood, obtained 28 days after the second AZD1222 dose. The receptors come from an adult who received the AZD1222 COVID-19 vaccine. Both conserved end residues are part of each CDR3. Each record gives: V gene, D gene, J gene, CDR3 DNA, CDR3 protein. D genes are given only for firm matches.

>TRBV5-5|NA|TRBJ1-2
TGTGCCAGCAGCTTGGGACAGCTCGATAACTATGGCTACACCTTC
CASSLGQLDNYGYTF
>TRBV10-3|TRBD1|TRBJ2-3
TGTGCCATCAGTCCACAGGGGGCAGATACGCAGTATTTT
CAISPQGADTQYF
>TRBV7-2|NA|TRBJ1-1
TGTGCCAGCAGCTTAGGGTTTCACACTGAAGCTTTCTTT
CASSLGFHTEAFF
>TRBV4-1|TRBD2|TRBJ2-5
TGCGCCAGCAGCCCTGCGGGAGACGGTTGGGAGACCCAGTACTTC
CASSPAGDGWETQYF
>TRBV15|TRBD2|TRBJ2-5
TGTGCCACCAGCTCCCTGACTAGCGCGAAGACCCAGTACTTC
CATSSLTSAKTQYF
>TRBV2|TRBD1|TRBJ1-1
TGTGCCAGCAATCTCATGGGGACAGCGAACACTGAAGCTTTCTTT
CASNLMGTANTEAFF
>TRBV5-4|NA|TRBJ2-3
TGTGCCAGCAGCCCAGTAAGGGGGGCTAGCACAGATACGCAGTATTTT
CASSPVRGASTDTQYF
>TRBV7-3|NA|TRBJ2-7
TGTGCCAGCGGTGATACCGCCTACGAGCAGTACTTC
CASGDTAYEQYF
>TRBV4-1|NA|TRBJ2-2
TGCGCCAGCAGCCATAGGGTTCTAAACACCGGGGAGCTGTTTTTT
CASSHRVLNTGELFF
>TRBV13|NA|TRBJ1-3
TGTGCCAGCAGCTTAGAGGCAGCCTCTGGAAACACCATATATTTT
CASSLEAASGNTIYF
>TRBV7-3|TRBD2|TRBJ2-1
TGTGCCAGCAGCCAAAGCGGGGGGGCCTACAATGAGCAGTTCTTC
CASSQSGGAYNEQFF
>TRBV18|TRBD1|TRBJ1-5
TGTGCCAGCTCATCCTCCGGGACAGGGAGCAATCAGCCCCAGCATTTT
CASSSSGTGSNQPQHF
>TRBV5-1|TRBD2|TRBJ2-7
TGCGCCAGCAGCTTGATAGCGGGGGGGCGGTACGAGCAGTACTTC
CASSLIAGGRYEQYF
>TRBV19|NA|TRBJ1-3
TGTGCCAGTAGCACATCGGGTGGAAACACCATATATTTT
CASSTSGGNTIYF
>TRBV3-1/TRBV3-2|TRBD1|TRBJ1-1
TGTGCCAGCAGCCAAGATCGAGAGACAGGGGAGAGTAACACTGAAGCTTTCTTT
CASSQDRETGESNTEAFF
>TRBV3-1/TRBV3-2|NA|TRBJ2-5
TGTGCCAGCAGCCTACGGGAAGCAGAGACCCAGTACTTC
CASSLREAETQYF
>TRBV4-2|NA|TRBJ1-1
TGTGCCAGCAGCCAAGGGGCACGGGAACCGAACACTGAAGCTTTCTTT
CASSQGAREPNTEAFF
>TRBV7-2|NA|TRBJ2-7
TGTGCCAGCAGCTTGTACACTAGCTCCTACGAGCAGTACTTC
CASSLYTSSYEQYF
>TRBV18|NA|TRBJ1-1
TGTGCCAGCTCACCCCCGGGGGGGGCCACTGAAGCTTTCTTT
CASSPPGGATEAFF
>TRBV19|NA|TRBJ1-6
TGTGCCAGTAGTTCACAGGGAAGGGATAATTCACCCCTCCACTTT
CASSSQGRDNSPLHF
>TRBV4-3|NA|TRBJ1-6
TGCGCCAGCAGCCATTTGACGAATTCACCCCTCCACTTT
CASSHLTNSPLHF
>TRBV7-2|NA|TRBJ2-5
TGTGCCAGCAGCTTCCAGGGGACACTCGGTGGGACCCAGTACTTC
CASSFQGTLGGTQYF
>TRBV28|NA|TRBJ2-6
TGTGCCAGCAGTATCCTTTACTCGGACTCTGGGGCCAACGTCCTGACTTTC
CASSILYSDSGANVLTF
>TRBV28|NA|TRBJ2-1
TGTGCCAGCAGAGCAGGGGGGCGCAATGAGCAGTTCTTC
CASRAGGRNEQFF
>TRBV7-2|TRBD2|TRBJ2-7
TGTGCCAGCAGCTTAGGGCAGCGGGGTGGCGAGCAGTACTTC
CASSLGQRGGEQYF
>TRBV18|NA|TRBJ1-2
TGTGCCAGCTCACCGCCTAGTAGGGATGGCTACACCTTC
CASSPPSRDGYTF
>TRBV6-4|NA|TRBJ2-7
TGTGCCACCTTACAGGGAGGCAGGCAAACCTACGAGCAGTACTTC
CATLQGGRQTYEQYF
>TRBV19|TRBD1|TRBJ2-7
TGTGCCAGTAGTAACACAGGGGGAAGGCAGTACTTC
CASSNTGGRQYF
>TRBV9|NA|TRBJ2-7
TGTGCCAGCAGCGCCCGGGACGGAAGGAGCGAGCAGTACTTC
CASSARDGRSEQYF
>TRBV7-8|TRBD2|TRBJ2-7
TGTGCCAGCAGCTTCCCGGGACTAGCTGTCGAGCAGTACTTC
CASSFPGLAVEQYF
>TRBV6-4|NA|TRBJ2-3
TGTGCCAGCAGTCAGAGGGGAGATACGCAGTATTTT
CASSQRGDTQYF
>TRBV11-1|TRBD2|TRBJ2-1
TGTGCCAGCAGCTTAGGGACTAGGTCCCACAATGAGCAGTTCTTC
CASSLGTRSHNEQFF
>TRBV24-1|TRBD1|TRBJ2-1
TGTGCCACCAGTGAACAAGGGACAGGGTCCTACAATGAGCAGTTCTTC
CATSEQGTGSYNEQFF
>TRBV6-2/TRBV6-3|NA|TRBJ1-1
TGTGCCAGCAGCAACGGGGGTGAAGCTTTCTTT
CASSNGGEAFF
>TRBV4-2|NA|TRBJ2-2
TGTGCCAGCAGCCCTCTCGAAACGGGATCTAACACCGGGGAGCTGTTTTTT
CASSPLETGSNTGELFF
>TRBV10-3|NA|TRBJ2-3
TGTGCCATCAGGGACGGAAGCACAGATACGCAGTATTTT
CAIRDGSTDTQYF
>TRBV7-8|NA|TRBJ1-1
TGTGCCAGCAGCCCTTACCTGAACACTGAAGCTTTCTTT
CASSPYLNTEAFF
>TRBV5-1|NA|TRBJ2-3
TGCGCCAGCAGCTTGGAGGGACGGAATACGCAGTATTTT
CASSLEGRNTQYF
>TRBV28|TRBD1|TRBJ1-2
TGTGCCAGCAGTGGACAGGGGCGAGGCTACACCTTC
CASSGQGRGYTF
>TRBV5-1|TRBD1|TRBJ2-2
TGCGCCAGCAGCCTGGTGGGACAGGGTAACACCGGGGAGCTGTTTTTT
CASSLVGQGNTGELFF
>TRBV4-3|NA|TRBJ1-4
TGCGCCAGCAGCCGCATATGGACGGACGACGAAAAACTGTTTTTT
CASSRIWTDDEKLFF
>TRBV28|NA|TRBJ2-7
TGTGCCAGCAGTCGATTGGGGGCCTCCTACGAGCAGTACTTC
CASSRLGASYEQYF
>TRBV19|NA|TRBJ1-4
TGTGCCAGTAGTATCGGTCGACAGTTAAAGGAAAAACTGTTTTTT
CASSIGRQLKEKLFF
>TRBV27|TRBD2|TRBJ2-2
TGTGCCAGCAGAAGTAGCGGGGGGTGGACCGGGGAGCTGTTTTTT
CASRSSGGWTGELFF
>TRBV28|TRBD2|TRBJ2-7
TGTGCCAGCAGGCTGTACGGGGGGTCCTACGAGCAGTACTTC
CASRLYGGSYEQYF
>TRBV18|NA|TRBJ2-7
TGTGCCAGCTCACCGGGCCCTCCTTCCTACGAGCAGTACTTC
CASSPGPPSYEQYF
>TRBV27|NA|TRBJ2-5
TGTGCCAGCAGGGCGGGGGCCAAGACCCAGTACTTC
CASRAGAKTQYF
>TRBV25-1|NA|TRBJ1-4
TGTGCCAGCAGTGAGAGAGGTTTTAATGAAAAACTGTTTTTT
CASSERGFNEKLFF
>TRBV7-2|NA|TRBJ1-2
TGTGCCAGCAGCTTAGAGCTTGGTGGCAGGGGATATGGCTACACCTTC
CASSLELGGRGYGYTF
>TRBV19|NA|TRBJ1-2
TGTGCCAGTAGTATTGGCCCCTGGGGCTATGGCTACACCTTC
CASSIGPWGYGYTF
>TRBV6-5|NA|TRBJ1-6
TGTGCCAGCAGTTACCCGGAGGCACCCCTCCACTTT
CASSYPEAPLHF